This TCR beta chain was observed in a study of T-cell reconstitution after alpha-beta-depleted transplantation in children. This clonotype has just a few counts. The TCRbeta library incorporated unique molecular identifiers. TCRdb independently ran MiXCR on the PCR reads; one entry per CDR3 protein. Among roughly 300,000 distinct CDR3 sequences listed, 9.9% were seen once. This CDR3 has 14 amino acids. Germline lookup yields CDR1 DFQATT and CDR2 SNEGSKA (reference sequence). V was trimmed by 0 bases and J by 5 bases, leaving 14 bases between them. The clonotype originates from a human donor who donated a stem cell graft to a child with SCID. The rearrangement uses TRBV20-1 and TRBJ2-7; tentative D call: TRBD1 (6 bases). The input for sequencing was PBMCs from the stem cell graft donor, taken from the stem cell graft. In DNA, the CDR3 is TGCAGTGCTAGAGACTACAGGGCAATGGACGAGCAGTACTTC. This translates into CSARDYRAMDEQYF.